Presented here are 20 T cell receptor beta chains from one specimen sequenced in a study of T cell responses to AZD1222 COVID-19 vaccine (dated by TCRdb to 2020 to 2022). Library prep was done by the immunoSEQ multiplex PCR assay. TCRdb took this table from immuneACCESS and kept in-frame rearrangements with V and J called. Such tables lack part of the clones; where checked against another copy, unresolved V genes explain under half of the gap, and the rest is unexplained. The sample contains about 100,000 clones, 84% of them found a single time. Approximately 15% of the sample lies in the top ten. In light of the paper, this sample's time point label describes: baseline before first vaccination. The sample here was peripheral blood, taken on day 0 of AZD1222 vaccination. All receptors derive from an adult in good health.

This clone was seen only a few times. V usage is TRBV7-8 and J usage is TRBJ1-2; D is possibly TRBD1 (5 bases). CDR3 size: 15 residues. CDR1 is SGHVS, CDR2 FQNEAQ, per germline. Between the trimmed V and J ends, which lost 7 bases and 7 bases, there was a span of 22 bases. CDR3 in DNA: TGTGCCAGCACCCCTCGTGGGGGGACTACTGGTGGCTACACCTTC. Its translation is CASTPRGGTTGGYTF.

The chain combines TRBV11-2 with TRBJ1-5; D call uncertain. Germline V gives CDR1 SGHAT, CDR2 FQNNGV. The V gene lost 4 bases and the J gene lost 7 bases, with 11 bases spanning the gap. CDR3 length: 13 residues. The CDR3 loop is CASSSDESQPQHF. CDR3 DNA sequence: TGTGCCAGCAGCTCCGATGAGAGCCAGCCCCAGCATTTT.

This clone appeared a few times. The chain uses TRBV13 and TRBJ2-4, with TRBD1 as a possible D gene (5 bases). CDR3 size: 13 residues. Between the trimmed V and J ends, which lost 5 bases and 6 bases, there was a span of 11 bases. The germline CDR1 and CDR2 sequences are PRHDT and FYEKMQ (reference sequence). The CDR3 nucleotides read TGTGCCAGCAGCACCTCTAGGGGAAACATTCAGTACTTC. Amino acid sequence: CASSTSRGNIQYF.

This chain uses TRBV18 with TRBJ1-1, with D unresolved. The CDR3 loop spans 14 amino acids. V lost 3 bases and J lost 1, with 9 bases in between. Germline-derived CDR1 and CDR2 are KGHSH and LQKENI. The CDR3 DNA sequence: TGTGCCAGCTCACCCTATCAAACGAACACTGAAGCTTTCTTT. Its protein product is CASSPYQTNTEAFF.

CDR3 sequence reads: CASSLHSGRNEQFF. CDR3 DNA sequence: TGTGCCAGCAGCTTACACAGCGGGAGAAATGAGCAGTTCTTC. The gene calls are TRBV5-6 and TRBJ2-1, with TRBD2 matching over 8 bases. Germline loops: CDR1 SGHDT, CDR2 YYEEEE. CDR3 length: 14 residues. V lost 2 bases to trimming and J lost 7 bases; unmatched junction nucleotides: 5. Full variable domain (remainder filled in from reference TRBV5-6 and TRBJ2-1): DAGVTQSPTHLIKTRGQQVTLRCSPKSGHDTVSWYQQALGQGPQFIFQYYEEEERQRGNFPDRFSGHQFPNYSSELNVNALLLGDSALYLCASSLHSGRNEQFFGPGTRLTVL.

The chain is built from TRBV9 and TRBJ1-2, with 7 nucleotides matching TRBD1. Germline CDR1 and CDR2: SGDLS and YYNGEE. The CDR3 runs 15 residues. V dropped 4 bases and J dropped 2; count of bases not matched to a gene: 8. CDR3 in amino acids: CASSKYGQVNYGYTF. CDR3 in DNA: TGTGCCAGCAGCAAATATGGACAGGTCAACTATGGCTACACCTTC.

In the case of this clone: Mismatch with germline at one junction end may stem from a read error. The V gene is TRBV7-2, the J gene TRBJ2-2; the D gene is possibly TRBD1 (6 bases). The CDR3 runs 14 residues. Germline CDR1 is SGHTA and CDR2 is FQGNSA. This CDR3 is CASSLGAGTRELFF. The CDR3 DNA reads TGTGCCAGCAGTTTGGGGGCGGGCACCAGGGAGCTGTTTTTT.

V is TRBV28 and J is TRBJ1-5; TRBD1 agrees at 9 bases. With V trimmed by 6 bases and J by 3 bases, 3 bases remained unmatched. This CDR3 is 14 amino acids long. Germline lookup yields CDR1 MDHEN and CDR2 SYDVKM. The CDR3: CASSGTGYNQPQHF. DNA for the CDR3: TGTGCCAGCAGCGGGACAGGGTACAATCAGCCCCAGCATTTT.

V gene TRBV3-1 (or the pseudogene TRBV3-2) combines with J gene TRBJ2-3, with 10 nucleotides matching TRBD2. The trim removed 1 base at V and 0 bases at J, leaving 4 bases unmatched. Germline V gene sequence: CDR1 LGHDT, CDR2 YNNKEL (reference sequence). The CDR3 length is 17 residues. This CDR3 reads CASSQVRTSGSTDTQYF. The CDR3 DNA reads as TGTGCCAGCAGCCAAGTACGGACTAGCGGAAGCACAGATACGCAGTATTTT.

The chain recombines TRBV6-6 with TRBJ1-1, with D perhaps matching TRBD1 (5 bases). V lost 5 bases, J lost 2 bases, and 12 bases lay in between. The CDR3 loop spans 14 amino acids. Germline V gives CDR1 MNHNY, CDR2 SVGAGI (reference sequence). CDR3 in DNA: TGTGCCAGCAGTCATCCGGGGACTAACACTGAAGCTTTCTTT. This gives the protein CASSHPGTNTEAFF.

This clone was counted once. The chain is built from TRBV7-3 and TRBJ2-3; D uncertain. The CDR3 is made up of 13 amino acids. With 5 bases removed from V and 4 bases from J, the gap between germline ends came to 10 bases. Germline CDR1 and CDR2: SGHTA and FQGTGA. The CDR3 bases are TGTGCCAGCAGCCCCCTCGGGTCAGATACGCAGTATTTT. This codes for CASSPLGSDTQYF.

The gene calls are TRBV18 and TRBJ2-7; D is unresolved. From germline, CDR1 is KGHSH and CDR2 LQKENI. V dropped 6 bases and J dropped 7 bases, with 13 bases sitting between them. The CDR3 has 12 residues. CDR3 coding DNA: TGTGCCAGCTCCCGAAATTGGGAAGAGCAGTACTTC. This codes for CASSRNWEEQYF.

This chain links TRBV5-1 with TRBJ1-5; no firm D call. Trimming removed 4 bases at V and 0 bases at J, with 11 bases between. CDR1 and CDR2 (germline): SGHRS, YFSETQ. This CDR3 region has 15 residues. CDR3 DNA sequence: TGCGCCAGCAGCGTGGACGGAGTTAGCAATCAGCCCCAGCATTTT. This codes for CASSVDGVSNQPQHF.

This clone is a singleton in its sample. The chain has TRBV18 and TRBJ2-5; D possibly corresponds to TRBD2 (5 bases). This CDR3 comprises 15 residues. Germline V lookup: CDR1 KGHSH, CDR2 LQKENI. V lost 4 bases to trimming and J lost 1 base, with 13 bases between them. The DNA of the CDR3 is TGTGCCAGCTCACTCACTAGTCCCCCCCAAGAGACCCAGTACTTC. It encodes CASSLTSPPQETQYF.

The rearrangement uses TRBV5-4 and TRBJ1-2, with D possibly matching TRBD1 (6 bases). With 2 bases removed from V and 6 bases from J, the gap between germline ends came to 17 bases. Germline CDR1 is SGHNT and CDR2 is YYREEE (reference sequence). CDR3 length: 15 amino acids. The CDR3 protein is CASSFSLRGQDGYTF. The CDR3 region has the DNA TGTGCCAGCAGCTTTTCTCTGCGGGGGCAGGATGGCTACACCTTC.

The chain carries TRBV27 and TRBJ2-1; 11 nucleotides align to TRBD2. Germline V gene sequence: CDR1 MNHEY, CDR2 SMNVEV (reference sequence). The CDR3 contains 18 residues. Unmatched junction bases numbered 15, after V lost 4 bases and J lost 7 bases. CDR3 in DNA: TGTGCCAGCAGTTCAACACTCATAGCGGGGGGGGGCCCAAATGAGCAGTTCTTC. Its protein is CASSSTLIAGGGPNEQFF.

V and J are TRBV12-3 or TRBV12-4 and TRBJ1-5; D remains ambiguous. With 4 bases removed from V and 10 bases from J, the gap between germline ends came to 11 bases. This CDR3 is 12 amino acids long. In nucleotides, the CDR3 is TGTGCCAGCAGTTCCTCGGTCCCTCCCCAGCATTTT. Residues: CASSSSVPPQHF.

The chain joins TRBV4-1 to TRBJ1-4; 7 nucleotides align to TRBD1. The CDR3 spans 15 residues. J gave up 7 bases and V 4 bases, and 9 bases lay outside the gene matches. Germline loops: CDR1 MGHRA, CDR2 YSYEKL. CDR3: CASSREAGGGEKLFF. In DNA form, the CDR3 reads TGCGCCAGCAGCCGGGAGGCAGGGGGAGGTGAAAAACTGTTTTTT.

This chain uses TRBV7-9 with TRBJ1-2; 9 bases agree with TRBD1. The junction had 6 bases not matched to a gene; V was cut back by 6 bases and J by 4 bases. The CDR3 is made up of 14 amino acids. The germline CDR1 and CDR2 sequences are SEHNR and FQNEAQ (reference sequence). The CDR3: CASRTGQGLYGYTF. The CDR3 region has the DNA TGTGCCAGCAGGACGGGACAGGGTCTCTATGGCTACACCTTC.

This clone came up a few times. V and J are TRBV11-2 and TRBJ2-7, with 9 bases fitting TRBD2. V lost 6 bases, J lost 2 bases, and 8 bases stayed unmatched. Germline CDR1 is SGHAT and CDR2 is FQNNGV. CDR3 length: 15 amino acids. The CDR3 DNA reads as TGTGCCAGCAGTCATAATAGCGGGAGCACCTACGAGCAGTACTTC. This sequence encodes CASSHNSGSTYEQYF.